The 15 T cell receptor beta chains presented below share a single source sample, sequenced in a study of T-cell reconstitution after alpha-beta-depleted transplantation in children. As it was prepared, the TCRbeta library received unique molecular identifiers. TCRdb redid the calling of the PCR reads with MiXCR, one entry per CDR3 protein. The repertoire consists of 400,000 to 500,000 distinct CDR3 sequences, with approximately 11% occurring once and the leading ten covering roughly 5.5%. The specimen comprised PBMCs from the stem cell graft donor, sampled from the stem cell graft. These receptors were taken from a human donor who donated a stem cell graft to a child with acute myeloid leukemia.

The CDR3 nucleotides are TGTGCCAGCAGTTTAATAGCTAGCGGGGAGCAGTTCTTC. Protein product: CASSLIASGEQFF. The V call is TRBV12-3 or TRBV12-4, the J call TRBJ2-1; TRBD2 aligns across 8 bases. V shed 2 bases, J shed 10 bases, and the junction held 4 bases outside the gene matches. CDR3 length: 13 amino acids.

The chain combines TRBV20-1 with TRBJ1-1; D might be TRBD1 (5 bases). This CDR3 comprises 12 residues. V dropped 3 bases and J dropped 4 bases, with 9 bases sitting between them. The germline CDR1 and CDR2 sequences are DFQATT and SNEGSKA (reference sequence). Written as DNA, the CDR3 is TGCAGTGCTAGTTTTGGGGGCACTGAAGCTTTCTTT. The encoded protein is CSASFGGTEAFF.

The chain has TRBV29-1 and TRBJ2-7; D is unresolved. Trimming took off 4 bases at V and 7 bases at J, with 8 bases between the two ends. There are 10 residues in the CDR3. CDR1 is SQVTM and CDR2 is ANQGSEA in the germline V gene. In DNA form, the CDR3 reads TGCAGCGTTGTGGTGGGAGAGCAGTACTTC. It is translated as CSVVVGEQYF.

This clonotype was detected only a few times. The chain links TRBV2 to TRBJ2-3; the D is unclear. The CDR3 is 14 residues long. Deletions cut 6 bases from V and 4 bases from J, with 14 bases between. The germline gives CDR1 SNHLY, CDR2 FYNNEI. Here the CDR3 reads CASSAQGPPDTQYF. CDR3 in DNA: TGTGCCAGCAGCGCTCAAGGTCCTCCAGATACGCAGTATTTT.

The chain joins TRBV4-3 to TRBJ2-2; D could derive from TRBD1 or TRBD2 (5 bases each). CDR3 length: 14 residues. Germline CDR1 reads LGHNA; CDR2 reads YSLEER. V was cut by 4 bases and J by 6 bases, with 12 bases left in between. The CDR3 here is CASSLEGWSGELFF. The CDR3 DNA is TGCGCCAGCAGCCTAGAGGGGTGGTCCGGGGAGCTGTTTTTT.

This clonotype was picked up a small number of times. V and J are TRBV28 and TRBJ2-7; 9 bases are a match to TRBD2. CDR1 is MDHEN and CDR2 is SYDVKM in the germline V gene. J gave up 6 bases and V 7 bases, and 16 bases lay outside the gene matches. The CDR3 is made up of 16 amino acids. In DNA, the CDR3 is TGTGCCAGCATTGAGCAGCAGATTAGCGGGAGAGTCGAGCAGTACTTC. Translation: CASIEQQISGRVEQYF.

This clonotype was counted a few times. The chain recombines TRBV12-3 or TRBV12-4 with TRBJ2-6, with 9 bases aligning to TRBD2. The CDR3 totals 19 residues. The V gene end was trimmed by 3 bases and the J gene end by 4 bases; junction bases not matched to a gene: 13. CDR3 DNA: TGTGCCAGCAGTTTTTCCCTAGGACTAGCGCTTAGCGGGGCCAACGTCCTGACTTTC. It translates to CASSFSLGLALSGANVLTF.

The chain is built from TRBV5-5 and TRBJ2-4; D is perhaps TRBD2 (7 bases). The CDR3 runs to 15 residues. The germline CDR1 and CDR2 sequences are SGHKS and YYEKEE (reference sequence). Between the trimmed V and J ends, which lost 0 bases and 5 bases, there was a span of 12 bases. The CDR3 region is CASSLVGGPQNIQYF. The CDR3 DNA is TGTGCCAGCAGCTTGGTGGGGGGGCCTCAAAACATTCAGTACTTC.

There are many counts of this clonotype. The chain joins TRBV12-3 or TRBV12-4 to TRBJ2-7; a possible D gene is TRBD1 (5 bases). The CDR3 contains 14 residues. V dropped 1 base and J dropped 2 bases, with 9 bases sitting between them. The CDR3 bases are TGTGCCAGCAGTTTAGGCAGGGTTACCTACGAGCAGTACTTC. Translation gives CASSLGRVTYEQYF.

This clonotype was seen a few times. CDR3 in DNA: TGTGCCACCAGCAGTTTTAGGACTAGCGGGAGGGTAAATGAGCAGTTCTTC. Residues: CATSSFRTSGRVNEQFF. This chain joins TRBV15 and TRBJ2-1; the match to TRBD2 covers 15 bases. The CDR3 contains 17 residues. Germline CDR1 reads LNHNV; CDR2 reads YYDKDF (reference sequence). The V and J ends lost 3 bases and 7 bases, in that order; junction bases with no gene match: 7.

Here the CDR3 DNA reads TGTGCCAGCAGTGATACGCGGGGGGACACCGGGGAGCTGTTTTTT. Encoded protein: CASSDTRGDTGELFF. The J gene is TRBJ2-2, the V gene TRBV6-4; 8 nucleotides line up with TRBD2. Germline V CDR1 and CDR2: MRHNA, SNTAGT. V shed 3 bases and J 3 bases; nucleotides not matched to a gene: 3. CDR3 length: 15 residues.

The genes are TRBV5-1 and TRBJ2-1, with 10 bases aligning to TRBD2. The germline V gene has CDR1 SGHRS and CDR2 YFSETQ. The V gene end was trimmed by 4 bases and the J gene end by 1 base; junction bases not matched to a gene: 5. The CDR3 contains 16 residues. CDR3 sequence reads: CASSLTSGASYNEQFF. CDR3 DNA: TGCGCCAGCAGCCTAACTAGCGGGGCTTCCTACAATGAGCAGTTCTTC.

This clonotype appeared many times. The chain links TRBV20-1 to TRBJ2-7; a possible D gene is TRBD1 (5 bases). V lost 0 bases and J 0 bases, leaving 12 bases between the germline ends. This CDR3 comprises 15 residues. The germline V gene encodes CDR1 DFQATT and CDR2 SNEGSKA (reference sequence). CDR3 DNA sequence: TGCAGTGCTAGAGATTTGCAGGGCAGCTCCTACGAGCAGTACTTC. Amino acids: CSARDLQGSSYEQYF.

The chain joins TRBV4-3 to TRBJ2-7; TRBD1 matches 11 bases. This CDR3 is 16 amino acids long. The ends lost 3 bases at V and 1 base at J; junction bases unmatched: 5. Looked up from germline, CDR1 is LGHNA and CDR2 is YSLEER. CDR3 region: CASSQGQGVSSYEQYF. The DNA of the CDR3 is TGCGCCAGCAGCCAGGGACAGGGGGTTTCGTCCTACGAGCAGTACTTC.

This clonotype was recorded a few times. The chain combines TRBV3-1 with TRBJ1-1, with D maybe TRBD1 (6 bases). The CDR3 length is 15 residues. The V gene's germline CDR1 is LGHDT and CDR2 YNNKEL (reference sequence). Trimming took 2 bases from V and 6 from J, leaving 16 bases between them. CDR3 in DNA: TGTGCCAGCAGCCAAATAGGGGGAATGGGCGCTGAAGCTTTCTTT. Translation gives CASSQIGGMGAEAFF. Full variable domain (outside the CDR3, taken from reference TRBV3-1 and TRBJ1-1): DTAVSQTPKYLVTQMGNDKSIKCEQNLGHDTMYWYKQDSKKFLKIMFSYNNKELIINETVPNRFSPKSPDKAHLNLHINSLELGDSAVYFCASSQIGGMGAEAFFGQGTRLTVV.